Reported below is one T cell receptor (beta chain). Germline CDR1 SGHNT, CDR2 YYREEE (reference sequence). With 4 bases clipped from V and 4 bases from J, the junction kept 5 bases outside the gene matches. The CDR3 has 14 amino acids. The sample comes from a study of somatic mutations in cytotoxic T cells in rheumatoid arthritis. Sequenced by immunoSEQ multiplex PCR; TCRdb stores in-frame clones only, minus some. The sample has about 30,000 clones, around 86% seen once; the top ten hold about 7.7%. This rearrangement joins TRBV5-4 to TRBJ2-7, with 10 nucleotides matching TRBD1. The receptor was derived from an adult with rheumatoid arthritis. Input material: CD8+ T cells sorted from blood. The CDR3, as DNA: TGTGCCAGCAGCCCGACAGGGGGCAAATACGAGCAGTACTTC. Translating it yields CASSPTGGKYEQYF.